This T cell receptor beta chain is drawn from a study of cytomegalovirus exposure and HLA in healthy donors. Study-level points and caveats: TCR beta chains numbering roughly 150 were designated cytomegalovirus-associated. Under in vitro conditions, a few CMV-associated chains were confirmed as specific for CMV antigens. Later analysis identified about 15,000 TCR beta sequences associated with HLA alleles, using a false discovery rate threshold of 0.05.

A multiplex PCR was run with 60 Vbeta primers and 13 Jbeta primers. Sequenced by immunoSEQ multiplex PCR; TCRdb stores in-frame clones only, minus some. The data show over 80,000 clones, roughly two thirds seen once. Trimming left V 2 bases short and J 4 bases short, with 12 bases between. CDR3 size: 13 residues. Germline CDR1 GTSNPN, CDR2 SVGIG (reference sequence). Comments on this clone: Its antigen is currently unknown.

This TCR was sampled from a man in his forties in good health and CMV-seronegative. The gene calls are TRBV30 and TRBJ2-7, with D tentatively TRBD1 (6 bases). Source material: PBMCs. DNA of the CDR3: TGTGCCTGGAGTCCACCAGACAGGTACGAGCAGTACTTC. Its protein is CAWSPPDRYEQYF. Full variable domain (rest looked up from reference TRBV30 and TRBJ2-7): SQTIHQWPATLVQPVGSPLSLECTVEGTSNPNLYWYRQAAGRGLQLLFYSVGIGQISSEVPQNLSASRPQDRQFILSSKKLLLSDSGFYLCAWSPPDRYEQYFGPGTRLTVT.